The 19 T cell receptor beta chains presented below share a single source sample, sequenced in a study of blood T cell repertoires in COVID-19. Profiling relied on immunoSEQ multiplex PCR, and the TCRdb table lists in-frame clones only, not all of them. The table records roughly 26,000 clones, approximately 77% of them present only once. Material for sequencing was peripheral blood. The receptor source for this set is a human donor in a cohort sampled during active COVID-19.

As regards this clone: At the DNA level, this CDR3 is encoded by other sequences in the same sample as well. The V gene is TRBV7-2, the J gene TRBJ1-5, with a weak D call TRBD1 (6 bases). Looked up from germline, CDR1 is SGHTA and CDR2 is FQGNSA. CDR3 size: 14 residues. V was clipped by 5 bases and J by 4 bases, with 12 bases between them. CDR3 protein: CASSPGQGNQPQHF. The CDR3 DNA sequence: TGTGCCAGCAGCCCCGGTCAGGGGAATCAGCCCCAGCATTTT.

The V call is TRBV7-9, the J call TRBJ1-2, with TRBD1 as a possible D gene (5 bases). CDR3 length: 13 residues. Germline loops: CDR1 SEHNR, CDR2 FQNEAQ (reference sequence). V gave up 4 bases and J gave up 8 bases, with 14 bases separating them. The CDR3 DNA reads TGTGCCAGCAGCTCTGAAGGGACTGCCGGCTACACCTTC. Protein product: CASSSEGTAGYTF.

The chain employs TRBV7-9 and TRBJ2-7, with D maybe TRBD1 (5 bases). Germline CDR1 and CDR2: SEHNR and FQNEAQ (reference sequence). V shed 7 bases and J shed 7 bases, with 8 bases lying between them. The CDR3 is 10 amino acids. CDR3 loop: CASIGAEQYF. The CDR3 DNA sequence: TGTGCCAGCATAGGGGCAGAGCAGTACTTC.

The V and J genes are TRBV3-1 (or the pseudogene TRBV3-2) and TRBJ2-7, with 10 nucleotides matching TRBD2. Germline V gene lookup returns CDR1 LGHDT and CDR2 YNNKEL (reference sequence). The CDR3 runs 18 residues. V shed 2 bases, J shed 3 bases, and the junction held 13 bases outside the gene matches. The CDR3 DNA sequence: TGTGCCAGCAGCCAAAGGTATCGGAGGGCTAGCGGGAGCTACGAGCAGTACTTC. Its protein is CASSQRYRRASGSYEQYF.

The chain couples TRBV9 to TRBJ2-7; TRBD2 matches 10 bases. Looked up from germline, CDR1 is SGDLS and CDR2 is YYNGEE. There are 14 residues in the CDR3. The trim removed 4 bases at V and 5 bases at J, leaving 6 bases unmatched. CDR3 sequence: CASSSSGRRDEQYF. CDR3 nucleotide sequence: TGTGCCAGCAGCAGTAGCGGGAGGAGGGACGAGCAGTACTTC.

The rearrangement joins TRBV5-3 to TRBJ2-1; perhaps TRBD1 as D (5 bases). TRBV5-3 is designated an ORF whose function remains uncertain. The V gene lost 0 bases and the J gene lost 8 bases, with 15 bases spanning the gap. The CDR3 is 15 residues long. DNA of the CDR3: TGTGCCAGAAGCTTGGTGTGGGGCCTTTTCTATGAGCAGTTCTTC. It codes for CARSLVWGLFYEQFF.

V is TRBV6-1 and J is TRBJ1-3; TRBD1 matches at 7 bases. The CDR3 consists of 20 residues. The V gene's germline CDR1 is MNHNS and CDR2 SASEGT. Trimming took 1 base from V and 0 from J; bases not matched to a gene: 15. DNA of the CDR3: TGTGCCAGCAGTGAAGTGGGGACAGAAGTAAGGACCCCCTCTGGAAACACCATATATTTT. Translating gives CASSEVGTEVRTPSGNTIYF.

The V call is TRBV5-4, the J call TRBJ2-5; 9 bases are a match to TRBD2. V was pared by 2 bases and J by 3 bases, with 2 bases of the junction left unmatched. The CDR3 spans 14 residues. Looked up from germline, CDR1 is SGHNT and CDR2 is YYREEE (reference sequence). CDR3 region: CASSFAGGEETQYF. In DNA, the CDR3 is TGTGCCAGCAGCTTCGCGGGGGGGGAAGAGACCCAGTACTTC.

J is TRBJ2-2 and V is TRBV5-1, with 9 nucleotides matching TRBD1. Germline V gene data show CDR1 as SGHRS and CDR2 as YFSETQ. This CDR3 contains 15 residues. Losses at the gene ends were 0 bases for V and 7 bases for J; bases not matched to a gene: 4. CDR3 residues: CASSLEQGAIGELFF. As DNA, the CDR3 is TGCGCCAGCAGCTTGGAACAGGGGGCAATCGGGGAGCTGTTTTTT.

The chain uses TRBV24-1 and TRBJ2-5; the match to TRBD1 covers 9 bases. V shed 2 bases and J 2 bases; nucleotides not matched to a gene: 5. The CDR3 totals 16 residues. Looked up from germline, CDR1 is KGHDR and CDR2 is SFDVKD. CDR3 in DNA: TGTGCCACCAGTGATTCGGGACAGGGTACGCAAGAGACCCAGTACTTC. It specifies CATSDSGQGTQETQYF.

V is TRBV5-6 and J is TRBJ1-2; 7 bases match TRBD1. This CDR3 comprises 13 residues. Germline trimming cut 5 bases from V and 7 bases from J; bases unmatched to any gene: 8. CDR1 SGHDT and CDR2 YYEEEE come from the germline V gene. The CDR3 DNA reads as TGTGCCAGCAGGTCGACAGGGTACGGTGGCTACACCTTC. It is translated as CASRSTGYGGYTF. Together with reference TRBV5-6 and TRBJ1-2, the CDR3 gives the full variable domain: DAGVTQSPTHLIKTRGQQVTLRCSPKSGHDTVSWYQQALGQGPQFIFQYYEEEERQRGNFPDRFSGHQFPNYSSELNVNALLLGDSALYLCASRSTGYGGYTFGSGTRLTVV.

This chain connects TRBV18 to TRBJ2-5; D is undetermined. V gave up 0 bases and J gave up 2 bases, with 7 bases separating them. CDR1 and CDR2 (germline): KGHSH, LQKENI. CDR3 length: 14 residues. In DNA form, the CDR3 reads TGTGCCAGCTCACCACCGGCACAACAAGAGACCCAGTACTTC. Its protein is CASSPPAQQETQYF.

The V call is TRBV20-1, the J call TRBJ1-1; tentative D call: TRBD1 (5 bases). The CDR3 is 13 amino acids. V gave up 3 bases and J gave up 6 bases, with 14 bases separating them. Germline-derived CDR1 and CDR2 are DFQATT and SNEGSKA (reference sequence). Here the CDR3 DNA reads TGCAGTGCTAGTTTCCAGGGCCTCTCTGAAGCTTTCTTT. Its protein product is CSASFQGLSEAFF.

The chain recombines TRBV5-1 with TRBJ2-5, with 9 bases aligning to TRBD2. From germline, CDR1 is SGHRS and CDR2 YFSETQ. The CDR3 loop spans 15 amino acids. The V and J ends lost 0 bases and 3 bases, in that order; junction bases with no gene match: 3. CDR3 bases: TGCGCCAGCAGCTTGGGGGCGGGAGGGGAAGAGACCCAGTACTTC. Translating gives CASSLGAGGEETQYF.

The V call is TRBV30, the J call TRBJ2-7; TRBD1 agrees at 9 bases. The CDR3 totals 13 residues. Germline CDR1 and CDR2: GTSNPN and SVGIG (reference sequence). CDR3 bases: TGTGCATCGACAGGGGGATTAGGCTACGAGCAGTACTTC. This sequence encodes CASTGGLGYEQYF.

The V and J genes are TRBV6-6 and TRBJ2-1, with TRBD2 as a possible D gene (6 bases). V gave up 4 bases and J gave up 8 bases, with 18 bases separating them. The CDR3 consists of 15 residues. From germline, CDR1 is MNHNY and CDR2 SVGAGI (reference sequence). The CDR3 here is CASSSPAGPRHEQFF. CDR3 DNA sequence: TGTGCCAGCAGTTCCCCAGCGGGCCCACGGCATGAGCAGTTCTTC.

The CDR3 sequence is CASSQGQGSRQETQYF. The CDR3 nucleotides are TGTGCCAGCAGCCAAGGACAGGGAAGCCGCCAAGAGACCCAGTACTTC. V and J are TRBV4-2 and TRBJ2-5; 7 bases match TRBD1. Looked up from germline, CDR1 is LGHNA and CDR2 is YNFKEQ. J lost 1 base, V lost 1 base, and 6 bases had no gene match. The CDR3 covers 16 residues.

The chain has TRBV6-6 and TRBJ2-7; D is ambiguous. Deletions cut 2 bases from V and 4 bases from J, with 9 bases between. The CDR3 loop spans 13 amino acids. CDR1 is MNHNY, CDR2 SVGAGI, per germline (reference sequence). CDR3 bases: TGTGCCAGCAGTTACCCCCTCCTTTACGAGCAGTACTTC. Its translation: CASSYPLLYEQYF.

The rearrangement uses TRBV29-1 and TRBJ2-7, with 8 bases aligning to TRBD1. The CDR3 runs 13 residues. CDR1 is SQVTM and CDR2 is ANQGSEA in the germline V gene. After removal of 7 bases from V and 3 bases from J, the junction contained 8 bases not matched to a gene. The CDR3 nucleotides are TGCAGCGCTCAGGGGGCGCATCTCTACGAGCAGTACTTC. As protein: CSAQGAHLYEQYF.